These 27 T cell receptor beta chains came from one sample sequenced in a study of glioma-infiltrating T cells after dendritic cell vaccination. Described time point: after dendritic cell vaccination, including at tumor progression/relapse. Assay used: immunoSEQ multiplex PCR; TCRdb lists only in-frame clones, some missing. The table shows about 87,000 clones, with roughly four fifths occurring only once. Sample: blood, taken after dendritic cell vaccination. The receptor set was obtained from a human donor with glioblastoma.

The chain is built from TRBV10-1 and TRBJ1-2; D unclear. The CDR3 is made up of 13 amino acids. Germline CDR1 and CDR2: WNHNN and SYGVQD (reference sequence). Trimming took off 6 bases at V and 1 base at J, with 9 bases between the two ends. CDR3 nucleotides: TGCGCCAGCAGCCCGGGTTGTAACTATGGCTACACCTTC. This translates into CASSPGCNYGYTF.

The rearrangement links TRBV4-1 to TRBJ2-1; D may be TRBD2 (7 bases). This CDR3 region has 15 residues. Germline V gene sequence: CDR1 MGHRA, CDR2 YSYEKL. V lost 0 bases and J lost 7, with 13 bases in between. The CDR3 here is CASSQEGGVENEQFF. The DNA for the CDR3 is TGCGCCAGCAGCCAAGAAGGGGGGGTGGAAAATGAGCAGTTCTTC.

The rearrangement joins TRBV5-1 to TRBJ2-5; 9 bases align to TRBD1. Germline CDR1 reads SGHRS; CDR2 reads YFSETQ. With V trimmed by 4 bases and J by 5 bases, 9 bases remained unmatched. The length of the CDR3 is 15 residues. The DNA of the CDR3 is TGCGCCAGCAGCCCTGCGGGACAGGGAGAGGAGACCCAGTACTTC. The encoded protein is CASSPAGQGEETQYF.

This chain joins TRBV5-1 and TRBJ2-1, with 12 nucleotides matching TRBD1. The CDR3 spans 15 residues. Germline CDR1 and CDR2: SGHRS and YFSETQ. V was clipped by 4 bases and J by 7 bases; unmatched bases: 6. The CDR3 protein is CASSPGTGGENEQFF. Here the CDR3 DNA reads TGCGCCAGCAGCCCCGGGACAGGGGGCGAAAATGAGCAGTTCTTC.

Within the sample, this clone is medium-sized. V usage is TRBV2 and J usage is TRBJ2-7; TRBD2 matches 14 bases. Germline values: CDR1 SNHLY, CDR2 FYNNEI. The CDR3 has 15 amino acids. Trimming cost V 1 base and J 7 bases; bases outside gene matches: 3. The CDR3: CASSEEGLAGEEQYF. In nucleotides, the CDR3 is TGTGCCAGCAGTGAAGAGGGACTAGCGGGGGAAGAGCAGTACTTC.

J is TRBJ1-2 and V is TRBV6-4; no clear D gene. The CDR3 length is 13 residues. Between the trimmed V and J ends, which lost 0 bases and 6 bases, there was a span of 8 bases. Germline assignment: CDR1 MRHNA and CDR2 SNTAGT. In DNA form, the CDR3 reads TGTGCCAGCAGTGACTCGCCCGGGAATGGCTACACCTTC. Its protein product is CASSDSPGNGYTF.

This rearrangement joins TRBV2 to TRBJ2-7; D is perhaps TRBD2 (5 bases). Trimming removed 2 bases from V and 2 bases from J, with 13 bases in between. The CDR3 is made up of 15 amino acids. The germline V gene has CDR1 SNHLY and CDR2 FYNNEI. The CDR3 DNA is TGTGCCAGCAGTGAATTTGGCACCGGGGCCTACGAGCAGTACTTC. Encoded protein: CASSEFGTGAYEQYF.

The chain carries TRBV29-1 and TRBJ2-7, with TRBD2 matching over 7 bases. In germline, CDR1 is SQVTM, CDR2 ANQGSEA. This CDR3 spans 14 amino acids. V gave up 4 bases and J gave up 9 bases; unmatched junction bases: 15. The CDR3 is CSVVAGDPFSSQYF. The CDR3 DNA reads TGCAGCGTTGTGGCGGGAGACCCTTTTTCTTCGCAGTACTTC.

The chain recombines TRBV30 with TRBJ2-1, with D possibly matching TRBD2 (6 bases). This CDR3 region has 14 residues. From germline, CDR1 is GTSNPN and CDR2 SVGIG (reference sequence). The V end lost 2 bases, the J end lost 8 bases, and 16 bases lay between the germline ends. In DNA, the CDR3 is TGTGCCTGGAGTTTTGGAGGCTCGGGGGATGAGCAGTTCTTC. Encoded protein: CAWSFGGSGDEQFF.

The rearrangement uses TRBV5-1 and TRBJ2-3, with D unresolved. The germline CDR1 and CDR2 sequences are SGHRS and YFSETQ. V lost 5 bases and J 5 bases, leaving 18 bases between the germline ends. This CDR3 comprises 15 residues. CDR3 nucleotide sequence: TGCGCCAGCAGTTCTATGCCCGCCTCCGGAGATACGCAGTATTTT. It yields the protein CASSSMPASGDTQYF.

CDR3 sequence reads: CASTIRGGWLEDTGELFF. CDR3 in DNA: TGTGCCAGCACTATAAGGGGGGGCTGGCTGGAGGACACCGGGGAGCTGTTTTTT. V is TRBV7-2 and J is TRBJ2-2; a weak D match, TRBD2 (7 bases). CDR3 length: 18 amino acids. Germline V gene lookup returns CDR1 SGHTA and CDR2 FQGNSA. V lost 7 bases and J 3 bases, leaving 24 bases between the germline ends. Variable domain in full (rest from reference TRBV7-2 and TRBJ2-2): GAGVSQSPSNKVTEKGKDVELRCDPISGHTALYWYRQSLGQGLEFLIYFQGNSAPDKSGLPSDRFSAERTGGSVSTLTIQRTQQEDSAVYLCASTIRGGWLEDTGELFFGEGSRLTVL.

V and J are TRBV4-3 and TRBJ2-3; 9 nucleotides match TRBD1. V trimming: 0 bases; J trimming: 4 bases; junction bases outside the gene matches: 5. The CDR3 runs to 16 residues. Per germline, CDR1 LGHNA and CDR2 YSLEER. This chain's CDR3 is CASSQEGTGRSDTQYF. The CDR3 DNA sequence: TGCGCCAGCAGCCAAGAAGGGACAGGGCGGTCAGATACGCAGTATTTT.

The CDR3 spells CSVAQYYGYTF. CDR3 DNA sequence: TGCAGCGTTGCGCAGTACTATGGCTACACCTTC. This sequence joins TRBV29-1 and TRBJ1-2; no definite D call. CDR1 is SQVTM and CDR2 is ANQGSEA in the germline V gene. The CDR3 has 11 residues. Trimming removed 4 bases at V and 3 bases at J, with 6 bases between.

The rearrangement links TRBV19 to TRBJ1-1; 10 nucleotides align to TRBD1. J lost 3 bases, V lost 4 bases, and 5 bases had no gene match. The CDR3 consists of 15 residues. Germline assignment: CDR1 LNHDA and CDR2 SQIVND (reference sequence). DNA for the CDR3: TGTGCCAGTAGTAGTCGGGACAGGGGCCACACTGAAGCTTTCTTT. As protein: CASSSRDRGHTEAFF.

This clone was found a few times. The rearrangement joins TRBV9 to TRBJ1-1; the D is unclear. Germline V gene data show CDR1 as SGDLS and CDR2 as YYNGEE. The CDR3 is 16 residues long. V lost 4 bases and J 1 base, leaving 17 bases between the germline ends. CDR3 sequence (DNA): TGTGCCAGCAGCTCCAGTCGAACCAACAGGAACACTGAAGCTTTCTTT. It encodes CASSSSRTNRNTEAFF. Supplemented by reference TRBV9 and TRBJ1-1, the full variable domain reads DSGVTQTPKHLITATGQRVTLRCSPRSGDLSVYWYQQSLDQGLQFLIQYYNGEERAKGNILERFSAQQFPDLHSELNLSSLELGDSALYFCASSSSRTNRNTEAFFGQGTRLTVV.

The V gene is TRBV5-4, the J gene TRBJ1-2; D possibly corresponds to TRBD1 (5 bases). The germline V and J ends were trimmed by 4 bases and 6 bases, with 10 bases remaining between them. The CDR3 is 12 residues long. The germline V gene has CDR1 SGHNT and CDR2 YYREEE (reference sequence). CDR3 protein: CASSPDNNGYTF. The CDR3 DNA reads as TGTGCCAGCAGCCCGGACAACAATGGCTACACCTTC.

The V and J genes are TRBV11-1 and TRBJ2-7, with D possibly matching TRBD2 (5 bases). Between the trimmed V and J ends, which lost 1 base and 2 bases, there was a span of 12 bases. The germline gives CDR1 SGHAT, CDR2 FQDESV (reference sequence). CDR3 length equals 15 residues. The CDR3 is CASSLVRTHPYEQYF. In DNA, the CDR3 is TGTGCCAGCAGCTTAGTACGGACTCATCCCTACGAGCAGTACTTC.

CDR3 bases: TGTGCCAGCAGTGTCTGGGGCGGGAACACTGAAGCTTTCTTT. This encodes CASSVWGGNTEAFF. The J gene is TRBJ1-1, the V gene TRBV2, with a tentative D call TRBD1 (5 bases). The CDR3 loop spans 14 amino acids. Trimming shortened V by 4 bases and J by 1 base, and 10 bases separated the two germline ends. From germline, CDR1 is SNHLY and CDR2 FYNNEI.

The chain couples TRBV4-3 to TRBJ2-1; 12 bases are a match to TRBD2. V lost 0 bases, J lost 4 bases, and 4 bases stayed unmatched. Germline V gives CDR1 LGHNA, CDR2 YSLEER. The CDR3 consists of 17 residues. The CDR3 DNA sequence: TGCGCCAGCAGCCAAGATCTCACTAGCGGGGGGTACAATGAGCAGTTCTTC. The encoded protein is CASSQDLTSGGYNEQFF.

The chain is built from TRBV11-2 and TRBJ1-1, with D possibly TRBD1 on 6 matching bases. Germline assignment: CDR1 SGHAT and CDR2 FQNNGV. There are 10 residues in the CDR3. The V end lost 8 bases, the J end lost 10 bases, and 11 bases lay between the germline ends. CDR3 DNA: TGTGCCAGCGGACAGAGTGCAGCTTTCTTT. It yields the protein CASGQSAAFF. The entire variable domain, with the rest obtained from reference TRBV11-2 and TRBJ1-1, is as follows: EAGVAQSPRYKIIEKRQSVAFWCNPISGHATLYWYQQILGQGPKLLIQFQNNGVVDDSQLPKDRFSAERLKGVDSTLKIQPAKLEDSAVYLCASGQSAAFFGQGTRLTVV.

This chain connects TRBV7-9 to TRBJ2-7; 8 nucleotides line up with TRBD2. V lost 1 base, J lost 5 bases, and 7 bases stayed unmatched. CDR1 is SEHNR and CDR2 is FQNEAQ in the germline V gene (reference sequence). The CDR3 contains 15 residues. The DNA for the CDR3 is TGTGCCAGCAGCTTAGGGGGACCGGGGGGGGACGAGCAGTACTTC. Translating gives CASSLGGPGGDEQYF.

In its sample, this clone was seen a few times. The chain is built from TRBV7-9 and TRBJ1-2; TRBD1 might be the D (6 bases). This CDR3 region has 13 residues. Germline V lookup: CDR1 SEHNR, CDR2 FQNEAQ (reference sequence). Trimming left V 1 base short and J 8 bases short, with 11 bases between. CDR3 DNA sequence: TGTGCCAGCAGCTTAGACAGGGTATTAGGCTACACCTTC. It specifies CASSLDRVLGYTF.

The genes are TRBV18 and TRBJ1-1, with TRBD1 matching over 9 bases. V shed 3 bases, J shed 0 bases, and the junction held 8 bases outside the gene matches. CDR1 and CDR2 (germline): KGHSH, LQKENI. The CDR3 is made up of 17 amino acids. DNA of the CDR3: TGTGCCAGCTCACCTGGGACAGGGACGGGGATGAACACTGAAGCTTTCTTT. Protein sequence: CASSPGTGTGMNTEAFF.

This rearrangement joins TRBV6-5 to TRBJ1-2; D is unresolved. This CDR3 has 15 residues. The V gene's germline CDR1 is MNHEY and CDR2 SVGAGI. V was clipped by 0 bases and J by 8 bases, with 16 bases between them. The CDR3 coding sequence is TGTGCCAGCAGTTACTCGAATTCCGGGTCTAGCGGCTACACCTTC. It encodes CASSYSNSGSSGYTF.

The chain has TRBV9 and TRBJ2-6; D is uncertain. Trimming removed 0 bases at V and 0 bases at J, with 4 bases between. This CDR3 comprises 15 residues. Germline V gives CDR1 SGDLS, CDR2 YYNGEE. In DNA form, the CDR3 reads TGTGCCAGCAGCGTAGATCTCTCTGGGGCCAACGTCCTGACTTTC. Translated: CASSVDLSGANVLTF.

The chain recombines TRBV4-3 with TRBJ2-3; 10 positions agree with TRBD2. This CDR3 comprises 16 residues. Germline V gene lookup returns CDR1 LGHNA and CDR2 YSLEER. The ends lost 0 bases at V and 3 bases at J; junction bases unmatched: 3. The CDR3 bases are TGCGCCAGCAGCCAAGATCTAGCGGGGGCTACAGATACGCAGTATTTT. It is translated as CASSQDLAGATDTQYF.

CDR3 in amino acids: CASSWALRTDTQYF. The CDR3 DNA is TGCGCCAGCAGCTGGGCCCTACGCACAGATACGCAGTATTTT. The J gene is TRBJ2-3, the V gene TRBV5-1; D unclear. Trimming stripped 3 bases from V and 1 base from J, with 9 bases between. The CDR3 has 14 residues. CDR1 SGHRS and CDR2 YFSETQ come from the germline V gene.